One T cell receptor (beta chain) is described in this entry. Its target is unknown. This CDR3 region has 16 residues. The V and J ends lost 4 bases and 2 bases respectively, with 17 bases between them. Germline V gene sequence: CDR1 SGHNT, CDR2 YENEEA. This sample is part of a study of siplizumab effects on memory and regulatory T cells. Sequenced by immunoSEQ multiplex PCR; TCRdb stores in-frame clones only, minus some. Among some 56,000 clones listed, 95% to 98% were seen once. Study outcomes and limitations: The mean Treg-derived percentage of mappable alloreactive CD4+ clones was 65% to 75% with siplizumab compared with 25% to 30% in controls.

This sequence joins TRBV11-3 and TRBJ1-2; the D gene is possibly TRBD1 (5 bases). This TCR was recovered from a human donor in good health. Sequenced sample: naive CD8+ T cells sorted from blood. The CDR3 loop reads CASSSADYTGNYGYTF. The CDR3 coding sequence is TGTGCCAGCAGCTCAGCGGATTATACAGGAAACTATGGCTACACCTTC.